The 21 T cell receptor beta chains presented below share a single source sample, sequenced in a study of Graves' ophthalmopathy and Graves' hyperthyroidism. RNA transcripts were the template, and TCR beta CDR3 regions were amplified from them. After a first-round RT-PCR with HTBI primers, a second-round multiplex PCR was run. TCRdb recomputed calls from the multiplex PCR reads with MiXCR, one row per CDR3 protein. The repertoire includes hundreds of thousands of distinct CDR3 sequences, around 42% of them detected once, and about 45% sits in the top ten. The source material was peripheral blood. The source is an adult man with Graves' ophthalmopathy.

Only a few counts were recorded for this clonotype. CDR3 in amino acids: CASSLGSEGNQETQYF. The CDR3 DNA follows: TGTGCCAGCAGCTTAGGTTCGGAAGGCAACCAAGAGACCCAGTACTTC. The chain combines TRBV7-2 with TRBJ2-5; D ambiguous. Germline V CDR1 and CDR2: SGHTA, FQGNSA. This CDR3 has 16 residues. Trimming took 1 base from V and 0 from J, leaving 12 bases between them.

This chain joins TRBV12-3 or TRBV12-4 and TRBJ1-1; 9 bases line up with TRBD1. The junction had 3 bases not matched to a gene; V was cut back by 6 bases and J by 1 base. The CDR3 loop spans 14 amino acids. The CDR3 coding sequence is TGTGCCAGCAGAGGGGGACAGGGGAACACTGAAGCTTTCTTT. Its protein product is CASRGGQGNTEAFF.

The chain links TRBV19 to TRBJ2-3, with 8 bases that match TRBD2. The CDR3 is 14 residues long. J gave up 2 bases and V 7 bases, and 5 bases lay outside the gene matches. From germline, CDR1 is LNHDA and CDR2 SQIVND (reference sequence). DNA of the CDR3: TGTGCCAGTAAGACGGGGGGGACCACAGATACGCAGTATTTT. The encoded protein is CASKTGGTTDTQYF.

The chain employs TRBV12-3 or TRBV12-4 and TRBJ1-5; D is unresolved. The V end lost 1 base, the J end lost 3 bases, and 13 bases lay between the germline ends. This CDR3 region has 16 residues. In nucleotides, the CDR3 is TGTGCCAGCAGTTTAGGGATAGGAGTCTTCAATCAGCCCCAGCATTTT. It translates to CASSLGIGVFNQPQHF.

Ten or more counts support this clonotype. The chain employs TRBV29-1 and TRBJ2-7; D may be TRBD1 (6 bases). V gave up 4 bases and J gave up 2 bases, with 12 bases separating them. Germline V gene lookup returns CDR1 SQVTM and CDR2 ANQGSEA. This CDR3 is built from 13 residues. The CDR3 protein is CSVVQGWAYEQYF. The CDR3 DNA follows: TGCAGCGTTGTCCAGGGGTGGGCCTACGAGCAGTACTTC.

This clonotype has at least ten counts. An end of the junction differs from the germline gene, which may be a read error. The V and J genes are TRBV12-3 or TRBV12-4 and TRBJ1-2, with D perhaps matching TRBD1 (6 bases). CDR3 length: 13 amino acids. CDR3 sequence (DNA): TGTGCCAGCAGCTTAGGAACAGGGTATGGCTACACCTTC. Translation: CASSLGTGYGYTF.

As concerns this clonotype: No conserved phenylalanine or tryptophan is present at the end of the CDR3, so a read error is the likely explanation. It is unclear where the CDR3 begins or ends on the DNA, so no DNA is shown, and the CDR3 is as TCRdb lists it. The V gene is TRBV7-9, the J gene TRBJ1-4. With termini counted, the CDR3 has 9 amino acids. Germline V lookup: CDR1 SEHNR, CDR2 FQNEAQ (reference sequence). The CDR3 reads CASSLATVS.

This clonotype was observed at least ten times. The chain couples TRBV10-3 to TRBJ1-3; D unclear. The V end lost 8 bases, the J end lost 9 bases, and 20 bases lay between the germline ends. Per germline, CDR1 ENHRY and CDR2 SYGVKD. The CDR3 runs to 14 residues. The CDR3 coding sequence is TGTGCCATCTTCGCGGGCTCGTCTTCGAGCACCATATATTTT. Residues: CAIFAGSSSSTIYF.

This chain uses TRBV2 with TRBJ1-3; D not certain. From germline, CDR1 is SNHLY and CDR2 FYNNEI. V shed 6 bases and J shed 3 bases, with 18 bases lying between them. The CDR3 consists of 16 residues. This CDR3 is CASSLPALRGGNTIYF. The DNA of the CDR3 is TGTGCCAGCAGCTTACCAGCACTACGGGGTGGAAACACCATATATTTT. Looking up the rest from reference TRBV2 and TRBJ1-3 gives the full variable domain: EPEVTQTPSHQVTQMGQEVILRCVPISNHLYFYWYRQILGQKVEFLVSFYNNEISEKSEIFDDQFSVERPDGSNFTLKIRSTKLEDSAMYFCASSLPALRGGNTIYFGEGSWLTVV.

CDR3 sequence: CASGRQNTEAFF. The CDR3 coding sequence is TGTGCCTCGGGGAGACAGAACACTGAAGCTTTCTTT. V usage is TRBV19 and J usage is TRBJ1-1, with unresolved D. Germline CDR1 and CDR2: LNHDA and SQIVND (reference sequence). The CDR3 runs to 12 residues. The V and J ends lost 11 bases and 1 base respectively, with 11 bases between them.

The chain is built from TRBV7-8 and TRBJ2-7; no definite D call. CDR3 length: 16 amino acids. Trimming shortened V by 5 bases and J by 2 bases, and 19 bases separated the two germline ends. CDR1 and CDR2 from the germline V gene are SGHVS and FQNEAQ. The CDR3 DNA sequence: TGTGCCAGCAGCCAAACGCCCTATTCAGGAGCCTACGAGCAGTACTTC. Its translation is CASSQTPYSGAYEQYF.

The rearrangement uses TRBV7-2 and TRBJ2-5; D not resolved. Trimming took off 5 bases at V and 3 bases at J, with 10 bases between the two ends. The length of the CDR3 is 13 residues. Germline V gene lookup returns CDR1 SGHTA and CDR2 FQGNSA. The CDR3 nucleotides are TGTGCCAGCAGCATCCCCGCCGAAGAGACCCAGTACTTC. Amino acid sequence: CASSIPAEETQYF.

The rearrangement joins TRBV7-9 to TRBJ2-7; 9 bases agree with TRBD1. The V gene's germline CDR1 is SEHNR and CDR2 FQNEAQ (reference sequence). The ends lost 5 bases at V and 7 bases at J; junction bases unmatched: 18. This CDR3 is 17 amino acids long. As DNA, the CDR3 is TGTGCCAGCAGCCAAGATCCGACGGGGACAGGGAGAATAGAGCAGTACTTC. This codes for CASSQDPTGTGRIEQYF.

V and J are TRBV6-6 and TRBJ1-5; D is undetermined. The CDR3 spans 16 residues. Trimming stripped 5 bases from V and 1 base from J, with 15 bases between. Looked up from germline, CDR1 is MNHNY and CDR2 is SVGAGI (reference sequence). CDR3 region: CASSELYVRSNQPQHF. The CDR3 DNA follows: TGTGCCAGCAGTGAACTCTACGTCCGAAGCAATCAGCCCCAGCATTTT.

This clonotype came up a few times. The chain carries TRBV5-8 and TRBJ2-5; D gene unclear. Trimming cost V 0 bases and J 5 bases, with 14 bases left between them. This CDR3 has 15 residues. Germline CDR1 and CDR2: SGHTS and YDEGEE. CDR3 sequence: CASSLAYSSYETQYF. CDR3 nucleotide sequence: TGTGCCAGCAGCTTGGCATACAGTAGCTACGAGACCCAGTACTTC.

This chain links TRBV6-2 or TRBV6-3 with TRBJ1-3; tentative D call: TRBD1 (5 bases). Germline CDR1 and CDR2: MNHEY and SVGEGT. CDR3 size: 16 residues. Trimming removed 2 bases at V and 3 bases at J, with 14 bases between. The CDR3 sequence: CASSYGRGEGGNTIYF. As DNA, the CDR3 is TGTGCCAGCAGTTACGGTCGGGGGGAAGGTGGAAACACCATATATTTT.

The chain combines TRBV29-1 with TRBJ2-7; 9 positions match TRBD1. Germline assignment: CDR1 SQVTM and CDR2 ANQGSEA. The V segment lost 6 bases and the J segment 1 base; nucleotides outside the gene matches: 7. The CDR3 runs to 14 residues. As DNA, the CDR3 is TGCAGCGTAGCGGGACAGGGAGGGTCCTACGAGCAGTACTTC. Translating it yields CSVAGQGGSYEQYF.

This chain joins TRBV11-2 and TRBJ2-5; 13 bases align to TRBD2. Germline trimming cut 5 bases from V and 5 bases from J; bases unmatched to any gene: 5. The CDR3 consists of 15 residues. Germline lookup yields CDR1 SGHAT and CDR2 FQNNGV. The CDR3 DNA sequence: TGTGCCAGCAGCACCACTAGCGGGGGGGCGGAGACCCAGTACTTC. It is translated as CASSTTSGGAETQYF.

This clonotype has at least ten counts. J is TRBJ2-5 and V is TRBV10-3; D unclear. The CDR3 totals 14 residues. The germline V gene encodes CDR1 ENHRY and CDR2 SYGVKD. V was clipped by 2 bases and J by 1 base, with 8 bases between them. The CDR3 nucleotides are TGTGCCATCAGTGAGCTGGACGGCCAAGAGACCCAGTACTTC. Translation gives CAISELDGQETQYF.

The chain couples TRBV15 to TRBJ1-2, with 8 bases aligning to TRBD1. Trimming removed 0 bases from V and 7 bases from J; junction bases left unmatched: 10. Per germline, CDR1 LNHNV and CDR2 YYDKDF (reference sequence). The CDR3 length is 16 residues. The CDR3, as DNA: TGTGCCACCAGCAGAGATCGGCTGGACAGGGCCCGTGGCTACACCTTC. The encoded protein is CATSRDRLDRARGYTF.

The J gene is TRBJ2-5, the V gene TRBV10-2; D is possibly TRBD2 (6 bases). V lost 0 bases to trimming and J lost 5 bases, with 7 bases between them. This CDR3 region has 13 residues. Germline-derived CDR1 and CDR2 are WSHSY and SAAADI. The CDR3 here is CASSESGGETQYF. CDR3 nucleotides: TGCGCCAGCAGTGAGTCTGGGGGGGAGACCCAGTACTTC.